This TCR beta chain is from a study of patients and donors after allogeneic stem cell transplantation. V lost 1 base and J lost 4, with 13 bases in between. This CDR3 contains 15 residues. Germline V lookup: CDR1 SGHVS, CDR2 FQNEAQ. This clonotype was found many times. TCRdb re-called the RT-PCR reads with MiXCR, one entry per CDR3 protein. Among approximately 430,000 distinct CDR3 sequences listed, 15% to 20% were seen once. The chain couples TRBV7-8 to TRBJ1-1, with a weak D call TRBD1 (6 bases). The receptor was isolated from a human donor who was either an allogeneic HSCT recipient or a stem cell or donor lymphocyte infusion donor (not recorded which). It is not recorded whose cells these are; they may come from a transplant donor. The sample taken for sequencing was blood, either unsorted or a sorted T cell fraction (not recorded which). The CDR3 sequence: CASSLEAGARTEAFF. The CDR3 DNA is TGTGCCAGCAGCTTAGAGGCAGGGGCGCGCACTGAAGCTTTCTTT. Variable domain in full (rest from reference TRBV7-8 and TRBJ1-1): GAGVSQSPRYKVAKRGQDVALRCDPISGHVSLFWYQQALGQGPEFLTYFQNEAQLDKSGLPSDRFFAERPEGSVSTLKIQRTQQEDSAVYLCASSLEAGARTEAFFGQGTRLTVV.